This T cell receptor (beta chain) is drawn from a study of blood T cell repertoires in COVID-19. Study-level information: Some COVID-19 samples were acute and others convalescent; all came from the United States, Italy and Spain.

One Seattle source followed patients from active infection through their disease course. Some clones are missing from TCRdb's copy, which holds only in-frame ones; the method was immunoSEQ multiplex PCR. This repertoire shows about 300,000 clones, roughly 84% found once; its top ten account for more than 1.2%. J gave up 0 bases and V 5 bases, and 9 bases lay outside the gene matches. There are 16 residues in the CDR3. CDR1 SGHAT and CDR2 FQNNGV come from the germline V gene. The sample holds one count of this clone. The V call is TRBV11-2, the J call TRBJ2-7, with 8 bases identical to TRBD2. Material for sequencing was peripheral blood. This receptor was obtained from a human donor with COVID-19, enrolled during active disease. The donor label of this sample is uncertain. DNA for the CDR3: TGTGCCAGCAGCCCCGGGGGGGGCGCCAGCTCCTACGAGCAGTACTTC. Translation gives CASSPGGGASSYEQYF.